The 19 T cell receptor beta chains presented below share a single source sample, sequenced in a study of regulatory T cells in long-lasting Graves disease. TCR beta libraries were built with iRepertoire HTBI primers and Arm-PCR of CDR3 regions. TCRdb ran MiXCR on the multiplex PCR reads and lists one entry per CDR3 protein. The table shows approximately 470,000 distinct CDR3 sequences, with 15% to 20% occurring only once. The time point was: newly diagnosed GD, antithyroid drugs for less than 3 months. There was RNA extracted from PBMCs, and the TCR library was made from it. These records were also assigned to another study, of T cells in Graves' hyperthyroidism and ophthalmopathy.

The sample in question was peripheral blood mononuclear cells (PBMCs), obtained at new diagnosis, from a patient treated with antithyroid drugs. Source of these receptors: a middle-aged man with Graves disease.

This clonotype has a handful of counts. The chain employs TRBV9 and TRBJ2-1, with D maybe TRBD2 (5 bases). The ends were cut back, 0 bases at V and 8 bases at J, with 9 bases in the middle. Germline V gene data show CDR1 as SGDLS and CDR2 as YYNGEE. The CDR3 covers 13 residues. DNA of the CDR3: TGTGCCAGCAGCGTAGTAGAGGGTCATGAGCAGTTCTTC. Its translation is CASSVVEGHEQFF.

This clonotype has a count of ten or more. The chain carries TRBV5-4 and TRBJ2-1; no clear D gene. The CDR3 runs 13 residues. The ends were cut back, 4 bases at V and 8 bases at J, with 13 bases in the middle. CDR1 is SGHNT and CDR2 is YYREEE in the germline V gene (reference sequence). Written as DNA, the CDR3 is TGTGCCAGCAGCGCCGAGTTGTTCGATGAGCAGTTCTTC. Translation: CASSAELFDEQFF.

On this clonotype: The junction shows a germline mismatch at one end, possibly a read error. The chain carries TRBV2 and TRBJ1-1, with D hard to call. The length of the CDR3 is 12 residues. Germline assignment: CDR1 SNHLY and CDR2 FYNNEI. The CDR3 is CACSPSNTEAFF. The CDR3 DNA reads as TGTGCCTGCAGTCCTTCAAACACTGAAGCTTTCTTT.

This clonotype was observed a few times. CDR3 coding DNA: TGTGCCAGCAGCGCACAGGGAGTTCCAGATACGCAGTATTTT. It specifies CASSAQGVPDTQYF. V usage is TRBV7-6 and J usage is TRBJ2-3, with D possibly matching TRBD1 (6 bases). This CDR3 region has 14 residues. Trimming removed 5 bases from V and 4 bases from J, with 13 bases in between. The germline CDR1 and CDR2 sequences are SGHVS and FNYEAQ. The full variable domain, rest sourced from reference TRBV7-6 and TRBJ2-3, is GAGVSQSPRYKVTKRGQDVALRCDPISGHVSLYWYRQALGQGPEFLTYFNYEAQQDKSGLPNDRFSAERPEGSISTLTIQRTEQRDSAMYRCASSAQGVPDTQYFGPGTRLTVL.

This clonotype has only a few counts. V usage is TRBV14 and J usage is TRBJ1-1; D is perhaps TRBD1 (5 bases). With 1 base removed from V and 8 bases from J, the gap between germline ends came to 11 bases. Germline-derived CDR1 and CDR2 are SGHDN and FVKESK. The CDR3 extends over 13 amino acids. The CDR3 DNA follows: TGTGCCAGCAGCCAAGTGGGGGGTCTCGAAGCTTTCTTT. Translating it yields CASSQVGGLEAFF.

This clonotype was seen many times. CDR3 loop: CASSLSRGSPLHF. The CDR3 bases are TGTGCCAGCAGTTTATCAAGAGGCTCACCCCTCCACTTT. The rearrangement joins TRBV27 to TRBJ1-6; D remains unclear. CDR1 MNHEY and CDR2 SMNVEV come from the germline V gene (reference sequence). The CDR3 consists of 13 residues. Trimming pared 0 bases from V and 10 bases from J, leaving 7 bases between.

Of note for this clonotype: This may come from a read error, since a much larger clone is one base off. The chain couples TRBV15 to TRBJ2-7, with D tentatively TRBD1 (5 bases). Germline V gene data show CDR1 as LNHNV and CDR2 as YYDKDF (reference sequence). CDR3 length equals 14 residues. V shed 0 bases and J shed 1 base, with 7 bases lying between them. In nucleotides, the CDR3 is TGTGCCACCAGCAGAGATCAGGGATCCTACGAGCAGTACTTC. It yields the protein CATSRDQGSYEQYF.

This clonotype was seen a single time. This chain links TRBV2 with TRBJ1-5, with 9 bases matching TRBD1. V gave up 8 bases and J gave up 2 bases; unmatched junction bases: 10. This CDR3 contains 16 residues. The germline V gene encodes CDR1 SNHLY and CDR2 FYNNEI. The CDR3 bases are TGTGCCAGCGGGCTACAGGGGGCGATGGGCAATCAGCCCCAGCATTTT. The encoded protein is CASGLQGAMGNQPQHF.

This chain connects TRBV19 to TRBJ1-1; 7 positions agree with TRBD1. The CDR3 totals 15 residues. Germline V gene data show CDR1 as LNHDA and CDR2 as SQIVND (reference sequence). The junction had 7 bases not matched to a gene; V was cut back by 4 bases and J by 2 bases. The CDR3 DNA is TGTGCCAGTAGTACGGGACAGATTACAAACACTGAAGCTTTCTTT. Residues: CASSTGQITNTEAFF.

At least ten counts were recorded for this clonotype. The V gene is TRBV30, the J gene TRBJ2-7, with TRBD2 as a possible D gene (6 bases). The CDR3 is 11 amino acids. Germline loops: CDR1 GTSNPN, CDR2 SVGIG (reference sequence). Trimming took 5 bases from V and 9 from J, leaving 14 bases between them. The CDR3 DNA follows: TGTGCCTGGGACACAGCGGAGGGGCAGTACTTC. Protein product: CAWDTAEGQYF.

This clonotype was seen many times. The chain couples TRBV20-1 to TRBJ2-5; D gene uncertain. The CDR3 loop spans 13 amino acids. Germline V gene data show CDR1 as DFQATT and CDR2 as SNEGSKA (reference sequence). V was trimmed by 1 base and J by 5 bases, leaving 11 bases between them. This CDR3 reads CSARGPLGETQYF. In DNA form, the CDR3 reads TGCAGTGCTAGAGGGCCCTTGGGGGAGACCCAGTACTTC.

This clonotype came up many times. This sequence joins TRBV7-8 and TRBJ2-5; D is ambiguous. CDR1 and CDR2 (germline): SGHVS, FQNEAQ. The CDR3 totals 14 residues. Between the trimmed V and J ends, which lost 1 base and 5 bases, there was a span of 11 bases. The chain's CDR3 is CASSLGWLKETQYF. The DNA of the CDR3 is TGTGCCAGCAGCTTAGGTTGGCTAAAGGAGACCCAGTACTTC. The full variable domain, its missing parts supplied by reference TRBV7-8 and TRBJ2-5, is GAGVSQSPRYKVAKRGQDVALRCDPISGHVSLFWYQQALGQGPEFLTYFQNEAQLDKSGLPSDRFFAERPEGSVSTLKIQRTQQEDSAVYLCASSLGWLKETQYFGPGTRLLVL.

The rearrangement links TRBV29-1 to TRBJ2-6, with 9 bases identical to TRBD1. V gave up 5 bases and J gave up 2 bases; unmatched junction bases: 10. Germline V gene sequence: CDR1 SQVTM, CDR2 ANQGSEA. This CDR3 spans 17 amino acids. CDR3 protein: CSVISGTGFPGANVLTF. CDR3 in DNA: TGCAGCGTTATATCCGGGACAGGGTTCCCTGGGGCCAACGTCCTGACTTTC.

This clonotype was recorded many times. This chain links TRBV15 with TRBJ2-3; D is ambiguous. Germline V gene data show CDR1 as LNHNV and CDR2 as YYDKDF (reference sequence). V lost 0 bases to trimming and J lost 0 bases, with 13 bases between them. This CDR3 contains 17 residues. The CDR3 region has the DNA TGTGCCACCAGCAGAGATCGAGGCCGACCTAGCACAGATACGCAGTATTTT. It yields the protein CATSRDRGRPSTDTQYF. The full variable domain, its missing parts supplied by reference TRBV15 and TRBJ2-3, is DAMVIQNPRYQVTQFGKPVTLSCSQTLNHNVMYWYQQKSSQAPKLLFHYYDKDFNNEADTPDNFQSRRPNTSFCFLDIRSPGLGDTAMYLCATSRDRGRPSTDTQYFGPGTRLTVL.

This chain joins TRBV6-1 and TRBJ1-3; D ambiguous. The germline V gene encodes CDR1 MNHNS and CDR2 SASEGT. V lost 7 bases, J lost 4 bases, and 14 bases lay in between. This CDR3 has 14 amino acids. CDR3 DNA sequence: TGTGCCAGCACTGACTCCGGTACGGGAAACACCATATATTTT. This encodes CASTDSGTGNTIYF.

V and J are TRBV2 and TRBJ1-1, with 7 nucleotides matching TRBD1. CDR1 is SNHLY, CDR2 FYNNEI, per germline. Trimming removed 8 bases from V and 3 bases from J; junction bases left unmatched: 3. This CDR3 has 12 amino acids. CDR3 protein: CASAGQDTEAFF. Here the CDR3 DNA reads TGTGCCAGCGCAGGACAGGACACTGAAGCTTTCTTT.

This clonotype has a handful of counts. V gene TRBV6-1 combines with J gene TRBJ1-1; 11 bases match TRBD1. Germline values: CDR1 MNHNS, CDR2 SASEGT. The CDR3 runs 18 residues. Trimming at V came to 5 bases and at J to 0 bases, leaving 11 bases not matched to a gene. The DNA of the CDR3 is TGTGCCAGCAGTCGCCCCGGGACAGGGGGTGTCATGAACACTGAAGCTTTCTTT. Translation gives CASSRPGTGGVMNTEAFF.

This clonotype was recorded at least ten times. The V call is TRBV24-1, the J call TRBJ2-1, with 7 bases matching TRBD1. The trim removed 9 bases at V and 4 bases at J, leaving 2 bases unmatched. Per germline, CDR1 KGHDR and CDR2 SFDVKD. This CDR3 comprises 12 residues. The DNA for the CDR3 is TGTGCCACCCGGGGACAGTACAATGAGCAGTTCTTC. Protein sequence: CATRGQYNEQFF.

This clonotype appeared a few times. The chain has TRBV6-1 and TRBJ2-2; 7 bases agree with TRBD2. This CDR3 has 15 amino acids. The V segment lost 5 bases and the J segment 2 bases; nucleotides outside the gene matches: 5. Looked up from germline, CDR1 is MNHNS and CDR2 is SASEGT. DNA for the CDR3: TGTGCCAGCAGTACCGGGACTACCAACACCGGGGAGCTGTTTTTT. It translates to CASSTGTTNTGELFF.